The clone carrying this T cell receptor (beta chain) occurred a few times. Its antigen is unidentified. The source of the sample is a study of T-cell memory formation after mild COVID-19. CDR1 and CDR2 from the germline V gene are SNHLY and FYNNEI. V lost 4 bases and J 2 bases, leaving 10 bases between the germline ends. This CDR3 is built from 14 residues. Overall study findings and caveats: Researchers found some responding clones in pre-infection memory, a sign that cross-reactive memory joined.

Constant-segment primers were used for 5'RACE, and the resulting TCR alpha and TCR beta cDNA libraries carried sample barcodes and UMIs. TCRdb passed the 5' RACE reads through MiXCR, listing each CDR3 protein once. Of just over 60,000 distinct CDR3 sequences listed, 9.3% were seen once; the top ten hold 1.1%. The specimen was PBMCs or a T cell subset sorted from them (not recorded which). The receptor was derived from a man in his late teens or twenties who had mild COVID-19 (a few samples of this study predate the infection). Cell type and time point are not known. V usage is TRBV2 and J usage is TRBJ2-3; a weak D match, TRBD1 (5 bases). CDR3 sequence reads: CASSARTPTDTQYF. The CDR3 coding sequence is TGTGCCAGCAGTGCCAGGACACCCACAGATACGCAGTATTTT.